This T cell receptor (beta chain) was retrieved from a study of metastatic and nonmetastatic thyroid tumors. Study information: Blood and tumor or nodule tissue repertoires from malignant and benign thyroid patients were compared.

Patients underwent thyroid surgery, and none had received any treatment before it. TCRdb reprocessed the PCR reads using MiXCR. The profile shows roughly 34,000 clones, 35% of them singletons. Study results and limitations: Reported TCR beta diversity, measured in blood and tumor, was significantly higher for malignant thyroid tumors than for benign nodules.

In the case of this clone: The target antigen is unknown.

The germline CDR1 and CDR2 sequences are SGHAT and FQNNGV. V gave up 3 bases and J gave up 0 bases, with 12 bases separating them. This CDR3 spans 15 amino acids. This receptor was taken from a female donor with papillary thyroid cancer or a benign thyroid nodule (not recorded which). Some clones in this sample may be carry-over from other donors' samples. Sequencing was performed on tumor tissue. This sequence joins TRBV11-2 and TRBJ2-7; D remains unclear. CDR3 sequence: CASSFTPESSYEQYF. CDR3 in DNA: TGTGCCAGCAGCTTCACCCCGGAGAGCTCCTACGAGCAGTACTTC.